The clone carrying this T cell receptor (beta chain) is a singleton in its sample. What it binds is unknown. For TCR beta, libraries came from quantitative 5'-RACE with molecular barcodes. TCRdb reprocessed the 5' RACE reads via MiXCR and lists one record per CDR3 protein. The top ten clones hold 0.85% to 1% of a sample with hundreds of thousands of distinct CDR3 sequences, approximately 26% of them seen once. This entry comes from a study of CD8 T cells in ankylosing spondylitis. The CDR3 is 13 amino acids. Trimming pared 6 bases from V and 2 bases from J, leaving 14 bases between. The germline V gene encodes CDR1 DFQATT and CDR2 SNEGSKA (reference sequence). Findings and caveats of the study: Reportedly, matched ankylosing spondylitis synovial fluid was significantly enriched for disease-linked clones. Within peripheral blood, clones linked to disease were CD8+ and relatively rare. One TCR beta motif, made up of 7 or 8 highly homologous variants, appeared characteristic of ankylosing spondylitis blood. Prior work had noted some motif variants in reactive arthritis blood and synovial fluid.

This TCR was recovered from a male donor with ankylosing spondylitis. Material: blood, either unsorted or a sorted T cell fraction (not recorded which). The V call is TRBV20-1, the J call TRBJ2-7; no firm D call. The CDR3 reads CSALADKTYEQYF. Written as DNA, the CDR3 is TGCAGTGCCCTCGCCGACAAGACCTACGAGCAGTACTTC.